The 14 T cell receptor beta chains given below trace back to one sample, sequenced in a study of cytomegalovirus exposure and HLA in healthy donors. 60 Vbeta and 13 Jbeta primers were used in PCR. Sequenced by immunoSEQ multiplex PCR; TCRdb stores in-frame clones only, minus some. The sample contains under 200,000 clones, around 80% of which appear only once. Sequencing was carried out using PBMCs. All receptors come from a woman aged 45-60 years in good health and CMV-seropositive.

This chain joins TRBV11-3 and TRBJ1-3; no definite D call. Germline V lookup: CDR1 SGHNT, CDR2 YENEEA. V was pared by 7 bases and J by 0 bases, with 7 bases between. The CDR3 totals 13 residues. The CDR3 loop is CASNPGSGNTIYF. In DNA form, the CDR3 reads TGTGCCAGCAACCCGGGCTCTGGAAACACCATATATTTT.

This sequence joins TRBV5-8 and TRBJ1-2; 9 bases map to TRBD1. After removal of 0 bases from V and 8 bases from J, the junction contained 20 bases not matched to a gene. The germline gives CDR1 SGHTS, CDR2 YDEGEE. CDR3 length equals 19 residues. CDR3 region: CASSLEQGAPSLHGEGYTF. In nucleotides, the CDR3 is TGTGCCAGCAGCTTGGAACAGGGGGCCCCCTCCCTTCACGGGGAAGGCTACACCTTC.

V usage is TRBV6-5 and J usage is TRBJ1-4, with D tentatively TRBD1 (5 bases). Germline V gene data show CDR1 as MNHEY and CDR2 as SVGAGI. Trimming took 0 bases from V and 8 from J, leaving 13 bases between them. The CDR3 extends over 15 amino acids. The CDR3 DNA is TGTGCCAGCAGTTACTCGGGGGGTCCTGGAGAAAAACTGTTTTTT. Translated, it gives CASSYSGGPGEKLFF.

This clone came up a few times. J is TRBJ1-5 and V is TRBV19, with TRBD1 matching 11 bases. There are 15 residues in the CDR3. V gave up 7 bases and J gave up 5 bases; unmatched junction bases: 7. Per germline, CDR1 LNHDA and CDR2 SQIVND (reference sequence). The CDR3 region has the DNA TGTGCCAGTAAGTCTGGACAGGGGGCGCATCAGCCCCAGCATTTT. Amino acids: CASKSGQGAHQPQHF.

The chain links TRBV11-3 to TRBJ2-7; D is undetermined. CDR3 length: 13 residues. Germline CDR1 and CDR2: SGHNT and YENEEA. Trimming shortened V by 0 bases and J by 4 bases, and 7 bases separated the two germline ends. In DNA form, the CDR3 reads TGTGCCAGCAGCTTAGATTCTGAGTACGAGCAGTACTTC. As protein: CASSLDSEYEQYF.

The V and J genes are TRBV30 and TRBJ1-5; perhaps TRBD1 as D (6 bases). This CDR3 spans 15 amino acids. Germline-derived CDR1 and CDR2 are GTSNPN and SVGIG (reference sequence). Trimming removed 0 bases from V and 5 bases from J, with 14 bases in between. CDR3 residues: CAWSVLSTGDQPQHF. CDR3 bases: TGTGCCTGGAGTGTACTATCGACAGGAGATCAGCCCCAGCATTTT.

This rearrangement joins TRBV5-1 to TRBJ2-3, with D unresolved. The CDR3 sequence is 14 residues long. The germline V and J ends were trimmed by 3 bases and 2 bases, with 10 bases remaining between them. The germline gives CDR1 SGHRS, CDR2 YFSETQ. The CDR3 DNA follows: TGCGCCAGCAGCTCCCCACAGATCACAGATACGCAGTATTTT. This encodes CASSSPQITDTQYF.

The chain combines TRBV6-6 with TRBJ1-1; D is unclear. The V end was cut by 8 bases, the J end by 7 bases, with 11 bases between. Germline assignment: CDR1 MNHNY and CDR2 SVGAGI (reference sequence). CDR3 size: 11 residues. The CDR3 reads CASADTLEAFF. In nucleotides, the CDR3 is TGTGCCAGCGCGGATACCCTTGAAGCTTTCTTT.

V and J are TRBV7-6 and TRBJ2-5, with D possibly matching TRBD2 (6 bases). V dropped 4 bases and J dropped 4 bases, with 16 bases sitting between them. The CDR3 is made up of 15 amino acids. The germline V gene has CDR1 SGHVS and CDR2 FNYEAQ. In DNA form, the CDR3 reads TGTGCCAGCAGCTCCCGCCCCCGGGAGCTAGAGACCCAGTACTTC. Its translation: CASSSRPRELETQYF. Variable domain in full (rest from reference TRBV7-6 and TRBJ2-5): GAGVSQSPRYKVTKRGQDVALRCDPISGHVSLYWYRQALGQGPEFLTYFNYEAQQDKSGLPNDRFSAERPEGSISTLTIQRTEQRDSAMYRCASSSRPRELETQYFGPGTRLLVL.

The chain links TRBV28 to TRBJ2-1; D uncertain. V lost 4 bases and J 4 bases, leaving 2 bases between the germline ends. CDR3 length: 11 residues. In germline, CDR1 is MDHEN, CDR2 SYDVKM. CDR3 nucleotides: TGTGCCAGCAGTTCTTACAATGAGCAGTTCTTC. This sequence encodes CASSSYNEQFF.

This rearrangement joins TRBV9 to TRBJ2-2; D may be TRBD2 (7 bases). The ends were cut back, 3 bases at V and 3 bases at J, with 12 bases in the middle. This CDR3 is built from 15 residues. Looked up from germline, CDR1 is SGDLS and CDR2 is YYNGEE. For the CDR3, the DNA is TGTGCCAGCAGCGCCCGGGGGGCGGACACCGGGGAGCTGTTTTTT. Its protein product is CASSARGADTGELFF.

The CDR3 sequence: CSARQNTEAFF. CDR3 nucleotides: TGCAGCGCCCGACAGAACACTGAAGCTTTCTTT. This sequence joins TRBV29-1 and TRBJ1-1; no reliable D call. Trimming took 7 bases from V and 1 from J, leaving 7 bases between them. The CDR3 is 11 amino acids. CDR1 SQVTM and CDR2 ANQGSEA come from the germline V gene.

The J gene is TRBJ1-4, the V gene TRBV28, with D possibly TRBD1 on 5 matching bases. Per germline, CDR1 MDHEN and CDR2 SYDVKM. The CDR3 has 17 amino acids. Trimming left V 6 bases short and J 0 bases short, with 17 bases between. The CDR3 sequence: CASSPSPGRATNEKLFF. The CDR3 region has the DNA TGTGCCAGCAGCCCCTCGCCGGGCAGGGCAACTAATGAAAAACTGTTTTTT.

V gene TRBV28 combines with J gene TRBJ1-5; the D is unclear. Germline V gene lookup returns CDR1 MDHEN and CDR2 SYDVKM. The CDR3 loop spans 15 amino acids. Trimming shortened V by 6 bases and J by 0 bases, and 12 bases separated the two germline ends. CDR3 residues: CASRTGLYSNQPQHF. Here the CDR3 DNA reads TGTGCCAGCAGGACTGGACTGTATAGCAATCAGCCCCAGCATTTT.